The next 5 T cell receptor beta chains were all read from a single sample in a study of molecular identifiers for immune sequencing clone quantification. MiXCR was run by TCRdb on the PCR reads, yielding one entry per CDR3 protein. This sample has some 320,000 distinct CDR3 sequences; roughly a quarter occur once, and the top ten carry 0.65% to 0.75%. Sequences were obtained from naive CD8+ T cells from blood, with Jurkat cell RNA spiked in. The subset denotes: FACS-sorted CD8+CD4-CCR7+CD45RA+ naive T cells. The receptors come from a human donor in good health. Some libraries in this study had Jurkat cell RNA spiked in.

This clonotype was detected many times. V usage is TRBV28 and J usage is TRBJ2-4; D is uncertain. V shed 5 bases and J shed 7 bases, with 9 bases lying between them. The CDR3 is 12 residues long. Germline lookup yields CDR1 MDHEN and CDR2 SYDVKM. CDR3 sequence reads: CASSPFENIQYF. CDR3 nucleotides: TGTGCCAGCAGTCCATTCGAGAACATTCAGTACTTC. The variable domain in full, completed from reference TRBV28 and TRBJ2-4, reads DVKVTQSSRYLVKRTGEKVFLECVQDMDHENMFWYRQDPGLGLRLIYFSYDVKMKEKGDIPEGYSVSREKKERFSLILESASTNQTSMYLCASSPFENIQYFGAGTRLSVL.

J is TRBJ1-5 and V is TRBV28; D remains unclear. Germline lookup yields CDR1 MDHEN and CDR2 SYDVKM. The germline V and J ends were trimmed by 5 bases and 7 bases, with 12 bases remaining between them. The CDR3 length is 13 residues. CDR3 amino acids: CASSPPVGQPQHF. CDR3 coding DNA: TGTGCCAGCAGTCCCCCAGTCGGGCAGCCCCAGCATTTT. Using reference TRBV28 and TRBJ1-5 for the parts outside the CDR3, the full variable domain is DVKVTQSSRYLVKRTGEKVFLECVQDMDHENMFWYRQDPGLGLRLIYFSYDVKMKEKGDIPEGYSVSREKKERFSLILESASTNQTSMYLCASSPPVGQPQHFGDGTRLSIL.

This clonotype was found many times. The rearrangement joins TRBV7-2 to TRBJ1-5; 9 positions agree with TRBD1. The CDR3 contains 14 residues. Looked up from germline, CDR1 is SGHTA and CDR2 is FQGNSA. The ends lost 5 bases at V and 4 bases at J; junction bases unmatched: 3. For the CDR3, the DNA is TGTGCCAGCAGCGGGGACAGGGATAATCAGCCCCAGCATTTT. It yields the protein CASSGDRDNQPQHF.

The rearrangement uses TRBV4-1 and TRBJ1-5; no clear D. Trimming took off 0 bases at V and 1 base at J, with 10 bases between the two ends. The CDR3 is 16 amino acids. Germline V gives CDR1 MGHRA, CDR2 YSYEKL. The CDR3 sequence: CASSQDRHGSNQPQHF. For the CDR3, the DNA is TGCGCCAGCAGCCAAGATCGGCACGGAAGCAATCAGCCCCAGCATTTT.

There are many counts of this clonotype. The V gene is TRBV7-8, the J gene TRBJ2-7; maybe TRBD2 (6 bases). Trimming pared 5 bases from V and 7 bases from J, leaving 15 bases between. Germline CDR1 reads SGHVS; CDR2 reads FQNEAQ. The CDR3 covers 13 residues. As DNA, the CDR3 is TGTGCCAGCAGCCCGGTCTACGCGGGGGAGCAGTACTTC. Protein: CASSPVYAGEQYF. Full variable domain (remainder filled in from reference TRBV7-8 and TRBJ2-7): GAGVSQSPRYKVAKRGQDVALRCDPISGHVSLFWYQQALGQGPEFLTYFQNEAQLDKSGLPSDRFFAERPEGSVSTLKIQRTQQEDSAVYLCASSPVYAGEQYFGPGTRLTVT.